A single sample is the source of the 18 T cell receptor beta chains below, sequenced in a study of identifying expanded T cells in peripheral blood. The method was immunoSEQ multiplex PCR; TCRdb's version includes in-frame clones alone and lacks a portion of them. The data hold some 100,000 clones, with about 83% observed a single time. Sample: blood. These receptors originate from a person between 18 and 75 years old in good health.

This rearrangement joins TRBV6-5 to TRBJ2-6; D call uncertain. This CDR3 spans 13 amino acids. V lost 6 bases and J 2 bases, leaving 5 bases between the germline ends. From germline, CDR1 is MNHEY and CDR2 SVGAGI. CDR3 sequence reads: CASRLTGANVLTF. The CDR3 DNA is TGTGCCAGCAGGCTTACTGGGGCCAACGTCCTGACTTTC.

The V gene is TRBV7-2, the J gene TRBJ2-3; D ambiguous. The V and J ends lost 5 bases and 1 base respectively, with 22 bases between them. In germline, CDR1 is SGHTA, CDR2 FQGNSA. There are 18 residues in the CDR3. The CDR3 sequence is CASSPPRSGSWGTDTQYF. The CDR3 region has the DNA TGTGCCAGCAGCCCCCCTCGGTCCGGGTCGTGGGGCACAGATACGCAGTATTTT.

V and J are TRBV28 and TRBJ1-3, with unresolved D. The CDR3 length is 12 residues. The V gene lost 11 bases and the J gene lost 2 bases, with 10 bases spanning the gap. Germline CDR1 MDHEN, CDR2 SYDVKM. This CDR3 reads CASTGAGNTIYF. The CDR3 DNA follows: TGTGCCTCGACCGGGGCTGGAAACACCATATATTTT.

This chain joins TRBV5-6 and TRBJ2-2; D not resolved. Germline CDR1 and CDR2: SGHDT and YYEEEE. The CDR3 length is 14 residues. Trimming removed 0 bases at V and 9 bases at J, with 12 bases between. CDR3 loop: CASSLVGKHRELFF. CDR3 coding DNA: TGTGCCAGCAGCTTGGTAGGGAAACACCGGGAGCTGTTTTTT.

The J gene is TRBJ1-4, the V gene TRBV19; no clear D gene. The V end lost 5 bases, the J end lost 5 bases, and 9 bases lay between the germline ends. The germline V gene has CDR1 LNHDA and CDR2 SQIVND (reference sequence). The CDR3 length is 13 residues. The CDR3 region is CASSPSMNEKLFF. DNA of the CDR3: TGTGCCAGTAGTCCGTCGATGAATGAAAAACTGTTTTTT.

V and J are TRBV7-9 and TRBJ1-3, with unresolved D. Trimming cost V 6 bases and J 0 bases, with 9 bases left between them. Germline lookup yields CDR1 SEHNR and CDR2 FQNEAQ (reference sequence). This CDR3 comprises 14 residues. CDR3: CASRTRDSGNTIYF. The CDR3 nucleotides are TGTGCCAGCAGAACTCGGGACTCTGGAAACACCATATATTTT.

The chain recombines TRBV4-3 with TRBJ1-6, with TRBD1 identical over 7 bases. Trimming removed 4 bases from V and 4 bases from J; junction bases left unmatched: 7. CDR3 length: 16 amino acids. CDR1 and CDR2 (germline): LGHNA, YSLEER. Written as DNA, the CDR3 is TGCGCCAGCAGCCCCCTGGGGACAGATTATAATTCACCCCTCCACTTT. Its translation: CASSPLGTDYNSPLHF.

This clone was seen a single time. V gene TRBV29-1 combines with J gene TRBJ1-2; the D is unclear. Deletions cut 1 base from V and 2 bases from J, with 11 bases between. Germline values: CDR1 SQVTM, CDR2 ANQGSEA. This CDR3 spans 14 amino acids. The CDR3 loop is CSVEATQVNYGYTF. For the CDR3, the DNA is TGCAGCGTTGAAGCCACTCAGGTGAACTATGGCTACACCTTC.

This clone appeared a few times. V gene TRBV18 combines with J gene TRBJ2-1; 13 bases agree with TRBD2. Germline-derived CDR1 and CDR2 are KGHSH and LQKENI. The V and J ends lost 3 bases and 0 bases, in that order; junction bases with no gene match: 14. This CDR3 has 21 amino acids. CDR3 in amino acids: CASSPRRTSGGPGPSYNEQFF. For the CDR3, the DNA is TGTGCCAGCTCACCTCGACGGACTAGCGGGGGTCCTGGGCCCTCCTACAATGAGCAGTTCTTC. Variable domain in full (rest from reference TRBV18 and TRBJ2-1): NAGVMQNPRHLVRRRGQEARLRCSPMKGHSHVYWYRQLPEEGLKFMVYLQKENIIDESGMPKERFSAEFPKEGPSILRIQQVVRGDSAAYFCASSPRRTSGGPGPSYNEQFFGPGTRLTVL.

CDR3 bases: TGTGCCAGCGGGCCCCGGGGCTACGAGCAGTACTTC. Amino acid sequence: CASGPRGYEQYF. The V gene is TRBV27, the J gene TRBJ2-7; tentatively, D is TRBD2 (5 bases). Germline V gene sequence: CDR1 MNHEY, CDR2 SMNVEV (reference sequence). The CDR3 is 12 amino acids. V was cut by 8 bases and J by 3 bases, with 11 bases left in between.

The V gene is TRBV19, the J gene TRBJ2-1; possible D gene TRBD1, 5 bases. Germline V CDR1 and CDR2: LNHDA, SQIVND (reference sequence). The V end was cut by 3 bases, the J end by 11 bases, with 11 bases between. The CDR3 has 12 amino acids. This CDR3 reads CASSIDQGQQFF. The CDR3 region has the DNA TGTGCCAGTAGTATCGATCAGGGTCAGCAGTTCTTC.

The DNA of the CDR3 is TGCAGCGTTGGAGATGGCGGGGACTATGGCTACACCTTC. Its translation is CSVGDGGDYGYTF. The V call is TRBV29-1, the J call TRBJ1-2; D uncertain. Trimming removed 4 bases at V and 3 bases at J, with 12 bases between. Germline V gene lookup returns CDR1 SQVTM and CDR2 ANQGSEA. The CDR3 totals 13 residues.

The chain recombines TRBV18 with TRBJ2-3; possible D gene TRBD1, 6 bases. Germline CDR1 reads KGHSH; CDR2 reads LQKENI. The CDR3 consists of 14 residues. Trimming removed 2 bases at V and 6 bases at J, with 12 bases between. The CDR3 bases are TGTGCCAGCTCACCAGGGGGCTTGGCGGATACGCAGTATTTT. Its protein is CASSPGGLADTQYF.

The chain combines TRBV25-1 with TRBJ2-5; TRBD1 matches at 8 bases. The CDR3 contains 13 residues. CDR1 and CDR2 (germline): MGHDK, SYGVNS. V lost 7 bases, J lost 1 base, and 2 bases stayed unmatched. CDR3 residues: CASTGTGQETQYF. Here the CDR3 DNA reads TGTGCCAGCACGGGGACAGGCCAAGAGACCCAGTACTTC.

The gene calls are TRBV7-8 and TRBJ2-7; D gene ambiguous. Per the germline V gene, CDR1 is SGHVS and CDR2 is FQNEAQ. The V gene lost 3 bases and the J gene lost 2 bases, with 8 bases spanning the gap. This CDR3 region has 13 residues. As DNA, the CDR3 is TGTGCCAGCAGCTTGGCCACTACCTACGAGCAGTACTTC. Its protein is CASSLATTYEQYF.

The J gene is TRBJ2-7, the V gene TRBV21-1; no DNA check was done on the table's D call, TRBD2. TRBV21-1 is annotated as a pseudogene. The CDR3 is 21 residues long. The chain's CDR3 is CASSKARGRCWTSGGAHEQYF. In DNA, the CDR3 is TGTGCCAGCAGCAAAGCGCGCGGCCGCTGCTGGACTAGCGGGGGGGCCCACGAGCAGTACTTC.

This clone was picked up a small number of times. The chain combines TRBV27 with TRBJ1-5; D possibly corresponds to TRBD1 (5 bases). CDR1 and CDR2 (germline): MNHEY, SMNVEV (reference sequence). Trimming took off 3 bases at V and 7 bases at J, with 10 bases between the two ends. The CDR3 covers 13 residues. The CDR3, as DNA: TGTGCCAGCAGTTTGGTCGGGGGGCAGCCCCAGCATTTT. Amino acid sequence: CASSLVGGQPQHF.

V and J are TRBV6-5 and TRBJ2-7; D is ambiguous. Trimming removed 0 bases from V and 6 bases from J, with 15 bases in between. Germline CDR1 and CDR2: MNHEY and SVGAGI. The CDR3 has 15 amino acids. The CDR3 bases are TGTGCCAGCAGTTACTCGATAGGGTCCTCCGGCGAGCAGTACTTC. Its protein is CASSYSIGSSGEQYF.